The 21 T cell receptor beta chains below were found in one sample sequenced in a study of cytomegalovirus exposure and HLA in healthy donors (dated by TCRdb to about 2017). Library preparation used the immunoSEQ multiplex PCR assay. A mixture of 60 forward primers for TCR Vbeta segments and 13 reverse primers for TCR Jbeta segments was used in the multiplex PCR. What TCRdb holds here is the immuneACCESS table cut down to in-frame rearrangements. Part of the clones is not present; checked against another copy, under half of the missing clones reflect an unresolved V gene, and the others are unexplained. The sample contains around 150,000 clones, about 79% of them found a single time. More than 0.75% of the sample lies in the top ten. Sequences were obtained from PBMCs. These receptors were obtained from a woman in her forties or fifties in good health and CMV-seropositive.

V is TRBV29-1 and J is TRBJ2-3, with D possibly matching TRBD2 (6 bases). The ends were cut back, 4 bases at V and 3 bases at J, with 14 bases in the middle. Germline-derived CDR1 and CDR2 are SQVTM and ANQGSEA. The CDR3 spans 14 residues. CDR3 coding DNA: TGCAGCGTTGTTGCGGAGGGATGGACAGATACGCAGTATTTT. Amino acids: CSVVAEGWTDTQYF.

The chain recombines TRBV28 with TRBJ1-6, with 7 bases matching TRBD1. This CDR3 is 16 amino acids long. Germline CDR1 and CDR2: MDHEN and SYDVKM. Trimming removed 5 bases from V and 8 bases from J; junction bases left unmatched: 12. For the CDR3, the DNA is TGTGCCAGCAGTCCCACCGGGACAGTGGCTGATTCACCCCTCCACTTT. It specifies CASSPTGTVADSPLHF.

This clone was seen a handful of times. This chain uses TRBV29-1 with TRBJ1-2, with D unclear. CDR1 SQVTM and CDR2 ANQGSEA come from the germline V gene. The CDR3 totals 12 residues. The ends were cut back, 0 bases at V and 4 bases at J, with 6 bases in the middle. CDR3: CSVEEGGYGYTF. CDR3 DNA: TGCAGCGTTGAAGAGGGAGGCTATGGCTACACCTTC. Variable domain in full (rest from reference TRBV29-1 and TRBJ1-2): SAVISQKPSRDICQRGTSLTIQCQVDSQVTMMFWYRQQPGQSLTLIATANQGSEATYESGFVIDKFPISRPNLTFSTLTVSNMSPEDSSIYLCSVEEGGYGYTFGSGTRLTVV.

The gene calls are TRBV4-1 and TRBJ2-3, with 9 positions matching TRBD1. Germline CDR1 is MGHRA and CDR2 is YSYEKL. Trimming at V came to 5 bases and at J to 3 bases, leaving 6 bases not matched to a gene. CDR3 size: 15 residues. CDR3 nucleotides: TGCGCCAGCAGCTCGGGACAGGGTCGGACAGATACGCAGTATTTT. Protein: CASSSGQGRTDTQYF.

The V gene is TRBV5-6, the J gene TRBJ1-5; unclear D gene. V lost 0 bases, J lost 5 bases, and 6 bases lay in between. This CDR3 spans 13 amino acids. Germline V CDR1 and CDR2: SGHDT, YYEEEE. The CDR3: CASSLGPDQPQHF. CDR3 DNA: TGTGCCAGCAGCTTGGGGCCAGATCAGCCCCAGCATTTT. Based on the CDR3 plus reference TRBV5-6 and TRBJ1-5, the full variable domain is DAGVTQSPTHLIKTRGQQVTLRCSPKSGHDTVSWYQQALGQGPQFIFQYYEEEERQRGNFPDRFSGHQFPNYSSELNVNALLLGDSALYLCASSLGPDQPQHFGDGTRLSIL.

The chain joins TRBV5-1 to TRBJ2-2, with 8 bases identical to TRBD1. This CDR3 has 14 residues. V lost 4 bases to trimming and J lost 9 bases; unmatched junction nucleotides: 8. Looked up from germline, CDR1 is SGHRS and CDR2 is YFSETQ. DNA of the CDR3: TGCGCCAGCAGCCCCGGACAGGGTGGGCGGGAGCTGTTTTTT. Its protein is CASSPGQGGRELFF.

This chain connects TRBV21-1 to TRBJ1-5. TRBV21-1 has pseudogene status. The length of the CDR3 is 18 residues. CDR3 nucleotide sequence: TGTGCCAGCAGCAAAGTAGGAGGGCAGACCCGTGGCAATCAGCCCCAGCATTTT. Its protein is CASSKVGGQTRGNQPQHF.

A word on this clone: The junction departs from germline at one end; a sequencing error may be responsible. This specimen includes other DNA sequences encoding the same CDR3. The V call is TRBV2, the J call TRBJ1-2; 9 bases are shared with TRBD1. Looked up from germline, CDR1 is SNHLY and CDR2 is FYNNEI. The CDR3 sequence is 13 residues long. Written as DNA, the CDR3 is TGTGCTAGCAGTGAAGGACAGGGGAGTGGCTACACCTTC. It yields the protein CASSEGQGSGYTF.

This rearrangement joins TRBV5-4 to TRBJ1-1, with D tentatively TRBD1 (5 bases). The CDR3 contains 14 residues. Trimming stripped 0 bases from V and 5 bases from J, with 11 bases between. Germline V lookup: CDR1 SGHNT, CDR2 YYREEE (reference sequence). The CDR3 DNA reads as TGTGCCAGCAGCTTGGGTCAGGGATTAACTGAAGCTTTCTTT. It translates to CASSLGQGLTEAFF.

Notes on this clone: This CDR3 is also generated by other DNA sequences in the sample. This chain uses TRBV5-1 with TRBJ2-1; TRBD1 aligns across 8 bases. Looked up from germline, CDR1 is SGHRS and CDR2 is YFSETQ. Trimming cost V 0 bases and J 5 bases; bases outside gene matches: 4. The CDR3 length is 15 residues. CDR3 sequence: CASSLGGTGHNEQFF. The CDR3 nucleotides read TGCGCCAGCAGCTTGGGTGGGACAGGCCACAATGAGCAGTTCTTC. The complete variable domain, with remaining parts taken from reference TRBV5-1 and TRBJ2-1, reads KAGVTQTPRYLIKTRGQQVTLSCSPISGHRSVSWYQQTPGQGLQFLFEYFSETQRNKGNFPGRFSGRQFSNSRSEMNVSTLELGDSALYLCASSLGGTGHNEQFFGPGTRLTVL.

The gene calls are TRBV7-9 and TRBJ2-7, with unresolved D. The germline V gene has CDR1 SEHNR and CDR2 FQNEAQ (reference sequence). The CDR3 spans 12 residues. V dropped 9 bases and J dropped 8 bases, with 17 bases sitting between them. CDR3 residues: CARSVRPRKQYF. For the CDR3, the DNA is TGTGCCAGGTCGGTGCGCCCTAGGAAGCAGTACTTC.

The chain employs TRBV28 and TRBJ1-5; D remains unclear. CDR1 MDHEN and CDR2 SYDVKM come from the germline V gene. This CDR3 comprises 18 residues. The V and J ends lost 1 base and 0 bases respectively, with 16 bases between them. This CDR3 reads CASSLSRRRTYSNQPQHF. In DNA, the CDR3 is TGTGCCAGCAGTTTATCGAGGCGGAGGACTTATAGCAATCAGCCCCAGCATTTT.

The V gene is TRBV2, the J gene TRBJ2-3; 7 bases match TRBD1. The V and J ends lost 7 bases and 6 bases, in that order; junction bases with no gene match: 1. Germline loops: CDR1 SNHLY, CDR2 FYNNEI. The CDR3 spans 11 residues. The CDR3 sequence is CASKGADTQYF. The CDR3 DNA is TGTGCCAGCAAGGGGGCGGATACGCAGTATTTT.

This clone was seen just once. The chain couples TRBV19 to TRBJ2-7, with a weak D call TRBD2 (5 bases). The CDR3 length is 14 residues. Per germline, CDR1 LNHDA and CDR2 SQIVND (reference sequence). V was shortened by 5 bases and J by 2 bases, with 13 bases between the two germline ends. Here the CDR3 DNA reads TGTGCCAGTAGTTCCGCGGCGACTACCTACGAGCAGTACTTC. Translating it yields CASSSAATTYEQYF.

The chain is built from TRBV28 and TRBJ1-2; D gene ambiguous. The CDR3 sequence is 12 residues long. V was pared by 3 bases and J by 4 bases, with 6 bases between. Germline V gives CDR1 MDHEN, CDR2 SYDVKM. The CDR3 nucleotides are TGTGCCAGCAGTTTGTCCCTCTATGGCTACACCTTC. Translated: CASSLSLYGYTF.

This chain joins TRBV7-9 and TRBJ2-5; 14 bases map to TRBD2. V shed 4 bases, J shed 5 bases, and the junction held 12 bases outside the gene matches. Germline-derived CDR1 and CDR2 are SEHNR and FQNEAQ (reference sequence). This CDR3 spans 18 amino acids. For the CDR3, the DNA is TGTGCCAGCAGCTCTCCGGGACTAGCGGGAGAAGGAGGGGAGACCCAGTACTTC. It specifies CASSSPGLAGEGGETQYF.

The chain combines TRBV29-1 with TRBJ2-3; TRBD2 matches 15 bases. The V gene end was trimmed by 8 bases and the J gene end by 2 bases; junction bases not matched to a gene: 8. This CDR3 spans 16 amino acids. Germline V gene sequence: CDR1 SQVTM, CDR2 ANQGSEA. This CDR3 reads CSSLGTSGGSTDTQYF. CDR3 DNA sequence: TGCAGCTCCCTGGGGACTAGCGGGGGGTCCACAGATACGCAGTATTTT.

The chain uses TRBV7-2 and TRBJ2-7; the D is unclear. V was shortened by 3 bases and J by 5 bases, with 5 bases between the two germline ends. Germline CDR1 and CDR2: SGHTA and FQGNSA. CDR3 length: 11 amino acids. Here the CDR3 reads CASSFYHEQYF. Here the CDR3 DNA reads TGTGCCAGCAGCTTCTACCACGAGCAGTACTTC.

In its sample, this clone was seen a few times. J is TRBJ2-3 and V is TRBV29-1; the D is unclear. V was clipped by 7 bases and J by 1 base, with 9 bases between them. The CDR3 is made up of 12 amino acids. Germline V gene lookup returns CDR1 SQVTM and CDR2 ANQGSEA. CDR3 sequence (DNA): TGCAGCGCAGACGAGGGCACAGATACGCAGTATTTT. Translation gives CSADEGTDTQYF.

V is TRBV18 and J is TRBJ2-7; 10 bases match TRBD1. Germline CDR1 and CDR2: KGHSH and LQKENI. CDR3 length equals 14 residues. V trimming: 6 bases; J trimming: 5 bases; junction bases outside the gene matches: 7. CDR3 amino acids: CASSRDRGRNEQYF. The CDR3 DNA reads as TGTGCCAGCTCCCGCGACAGGGGGCGGAACGAGCAGTACTTC. Together with reference TRBV18 and TRBJ2-7, the CDR3 gives the full variable domain: NAGVMQNPRHLVRRRGQEARLRCSPMKGHSHVYWYRQLPEEGLKFMVYLQKENIIDESGMPKERFSAEFPKEGPSILRIQQVVRGDSAAYFCASSRDRGRNEQYFGPGTRLTVT.

This chain connects TRBV19 to TRBJ1-2; D gene ambiguous. Germline V gene data show CDR1 as LNHDA and CDR2 as SQIVND (reference sequence). This CDR3 is 15 amino acids long. Between the trimmed V and J ends, which lost 4 bases and 4 bases, there was a span of 16 bases. The CDR3 sequence is CASSTSRGRIYGYTF. DNA for the CDR3: TGTGCCAGTAGTACCTCAAGAGGGAGAATCTATGGCTACACCTTC.